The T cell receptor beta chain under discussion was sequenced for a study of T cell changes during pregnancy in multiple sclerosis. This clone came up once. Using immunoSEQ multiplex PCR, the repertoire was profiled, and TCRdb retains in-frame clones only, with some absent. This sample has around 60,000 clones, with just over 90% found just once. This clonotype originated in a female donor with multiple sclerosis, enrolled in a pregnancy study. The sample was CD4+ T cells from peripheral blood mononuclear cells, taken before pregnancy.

This CDR3 is CASTPTVTGANVLTF. Here the CDR3 DNA reads TGTGCCAGTACTCCGACAGTCACTGGGGCCAACGTCCTGACTTTC. The J gene is TRBJ2-6, the V gene TRBV19; possible D gene TRBD1, 5 bases. Germline V gene data show CDR1 as LNHDA and CDR2 as SQIVND (reference sequence). V lost 7 bases and J 2 bases, leaving 12 bases between the germline ends. This CDR3 is built from 15 residues.